Following are 17 T cell receptor beta chains from one sample sequenced in a study of regulatory T cells in long-lasting Graves disease. Noted time point: newly diagnosed GD, antithyroid drugs for less than 3 months. Extracted PBMC RNA gave rise to the TCR library. Combining iRepertoire HTBI primers with Arm-PCR of CDR3 regions, the authors built TCR beta libraries. TCRdb re-called the multiplex PCR reads through MiXCR, storing one row per CDR3 protein. The sample has some 340,000 distinct CDR3 sequences, about 10% seen once. These same records also appear under a second study, on T cells in Graves' hyperthyroidism and ophthalmopathy.

This specimen consisted of peripheral blood mononuclear cells (PBMCs), obtained at new diagnosis, from a patient treated with antithyroid drugs. Receptors originate from a woman between 18 and 30 years old with Graves disease.

This clonotype was seen repeatedly, ten times or more. The chain couples TRBV11-2 to TRBJ1-6, with no clear D. V lost 5 bases, J lost 7 bases, and 9 bases lay in between. The CDR3 is 13 amino acids. The V gene's germline CDR1 is SGHAT and CDR2 FQNNGV. CDR3 region: CASSLSPNSPLHF. The CDR3 nucleotides are TGTGCCAGCAGCCTTAGTCCCAATTCACCCCTCCACTTT.

This clonotype was detected only a few times. CDR3 loop: CSARDQAGGYVDEQFF. The CDR3 coding sequence is TGCAGTGCTAGAGATCAAGCGGGGGGGTATGTAGATGAGCAGTTCTTC. V gene TRBV20-1 combines with J gene TRBJ2-1, with 10 nucleotides matching TRBD2. The V gene end was trimmed by 0 bases and the J gene end by 8 bases; junction bases not matched to a gene: 10. Germline CDR1 reads DFQATT; CDR2 reads SNEGSKA (reference sequence). The CDR3 is made up of 16 amino acids.

The chain is built from TRBV9 and TRBJ2-2; D perhaps matches TRBD1 (6 bases). V lost 4 bases and J 6 bases, leaving 22 bases between the germline ends. The CDR3 length is 17 residues. CDR1 and CDR2 from the germline V gene are SGDLS and YYNGEE. This CDR3 is CASSNSGGRGLAGELFF. In nucleotides, the CDR3 is TGTGCCAGCAGCAACTCTGGGGGCAGGGGCCTGGCCGGGGAGCTGTTTTTT.

The rearrangement links TRBV6-2 or TRBV6-3 to TRBJ2-5; D is unresolved. The V end was cut by 8 bases, the J end by 3 bases, with 4 bases between. The CDR3 contains 10 residues. Germline CDR1 MNHEY, CDR2 SVGEGT. The CDR3 nucleotides read TGTGCCAGCGCGAAAGAGACCCAGTACTTC. Protein product: CASAKETQYF.

This clonotype appeared many times. The rearrangement joins TRBV6-1 to TRBJ2-1, with a possible D match to TRBD2 (6 bases). In germline, CDR1 is MNHNS, CDR2 SASEGT. CDR3 length equals 15 residues. Between the trimmed V and J ends, which lost 7 bases and 4 bases, there was a span of 17 bases. CDR3 sequence (DNA): TGTGCCAGCACCCCGACTAGACCCTTTTACAATGAGCAGTTCTTC. Translated: CASTPTRPFYNEQFF.

Remarks on this clonotype: This may be a read error, as it is one base from a much larger clone. V and J are TRBV28 and TRBJ2-7, with 8 bases aligning to TRBD1. Germline V gene data show CDR1 as MDHEN and CDR2 as SYDVKM. This CDR3 has 16 amino acids. V dropped 5 bases and J dropped 6; count of bases not matched to a gene: 15. The CDR3 protein is CASSRVDRAFLSEQYF. CDR3 DNA: TGTGCCAGCAGTAGGGTGGACAGGGCGTTTTTGAGCGAGCAGTACTTC. The whole variable domain, remainder taken from reference TRBV28 and TRBJ2-7, is DVKVTQSSRYLVKRTGEKVFLECVQDMDHENMFWYRQDPGLGLRLIYFSYDVKMKEKGDIPEGYSVSREKKERFSLILESASTNQTSMYLCASSRVDRAFLSEQYFGPGTRLTVT.

The chain couples TRBV19 to TRBJ1-5; D is uncertain. The CDR3 runs 13 residues. The V end lost 3 bases, the J end lost 2 bases, and 5 bases lay between the germline ends. Germline V lookup: CDR1 LNHDA, CDR2 SQIVND (reference sequence). CDR3 in amino acids: CASSISGNQPQHF. CDR3 sequence (DNA): TGTGCCAGTAGTATCAGTGGCAATCAGCCCCAGCATTTT.

This clonotype was seen many times. The chain is built from TRBV6-2 or TRBV6-3 and TRBJ2-5; D could derive from TRBD1 or TRBD2 (5 bases each). With 6 bases removed from V and 8 bases from J, the gap between germline ends came to 16 bases. From germline, CDR1 is MNHEY and CDR2 SVGEGT. The CDR3 is 13 amino acids. The CDR3 spells CASRGTAQGTQYF. DNA of the CDR3: TGTGCCAGCAGGGGGACCGCCCAAGGCACCCAGTACTTC.

This chain connects TRBV7-9 to TRBJ2-1; TRBD1 matches at 7 bases. V shed 3 bases, J shed 8 bases, and the junction held 16 bases outside the gene matches. The CDR3 length is 17 residues. The germline gives CDR1 SEHNR, CDR2 FQNEAQ (reference sequence). This CDR3 is CASSFGPAPGQSHEQFF. CDR3 sequence (DNA): TGTGCCAGCAGCTTCGGTCCGGCGCCGGGACAGTCGCATGAGCAGTTCTTC.

The chain is built from TRBV7-2 and TRBJ2-1, with D perhaps matching TRBD1 (5 bases). Trimming cost V 1 base and J 15 bases, with 13 bases left between them. This CDR3 has 12 amino acids. Germline assignment: CDR1 SGHTA and CDR2 FQGNSA. The CDR3 sequence: CASSLVGRGLFF. CDR3 DNA sequence: TGTGCCAGCAGCTTAGTGGGTAGGGGTCTGTTCTTC.

V usage is TRBV6-1 and J usage is TRBJ2-5; weak D call: TRBD2 (5 bases). The ends were cut back, 4 bases at V and 5 bases at J, with 14 bases in the middle. Germline loops: CDR1 MNHNS, CDR2 SASEGT. The CDR3 totals 14 residues. The CDR3 coding sequence is TGTGCCAGCAGTGGACTCCGAGGGTGGGAGACCCAGTACTTC. Its protein is CASSGLRGWETQYF.

This clonotype has at least ten counts. The chain combines TRBV9 with TRBJ2-1; D is perhaps TRBD1 or TRBD2 (5 bases each). V dropped 4 bases and J dropped 6 bases, with 14 bases sitting between them. CDR1 is SGDLS, CDR2 YYNGEE, per germline. The CDR3 extends over 14 amino acids. The CDR3 reads CASSSRTGGNEQFF. The DNA of the CDR3 is TGTGCCAGCAGCTCGCGGACTGGGGGCAATGAGCAGTTCTTC.

This clonotype has at least ten counts. In nucleotides, the CDR3 is TGTGCCAGCCGTCCCCAGGGAAGGGCCTCCTACAATGAGCAGTTCTTC. This sequence encodes CASRPQGRASYNEQFF. The chain is built from TRBV11-2 and TRBJ2-1, with D maybe TRBD1 (5 bases). CDR3 length: 16 amino acids. The germline gives CDR1 SGHAT, CDR2 FQNNGV. V shed 8 bases and J shed 0 bases, with 17 bases lying between them.

This clonotype was counted ten times or more. The chain is built from TRBV27 and TRBJ1-1, with no clear D. CDR3 length: 13 residues. Per the germline V gene, CDR1 is MNHEY and CDR2 is SMNVEV (reference sequence). Trimming left V 6 bases short and J 8 bases short, with 16 bases between. CDR3 coding DNA: TGTGCCAGCAGATTGGTCCTTGGGGTCGAAGCTTTCTTT. It codes for CASRLVLGVEAFF.

The gene calls are TRBV5-6 and TRBJ2-1, with D possibly TRBD2 on 6 matching bases. The CDR3 has 16 residues. The germline V and J ends were trimmed by 2 bases and 6 bases, with 18 bases remaining between them. The germline gives CDR1 SGHDT, CDR2 YYEEEE. The CDR3: CASSFGPGTSVNEQFF. The CDR3 nucleotides are TGTGCCAGCAGCTTCGGGCCCGGGACTTCGGTCAATGAGCAGTTCTTC.

This clonotype turned up a few times. The gene calls are TRBV20-1 and TRBJ2-3; D perhaps matches TRBD1 (6 bases). With 0 bases removed from V and 6 bases from J, the gap between germline ends came to 10 bases. The germline gives CDR1 DFQATT, CDR2 SNEGSKA (reference sequence). The CDR3 consists of 13 residues. The chain's CDR3 is CSARDQGLDTQYF. CDR3 sequence (DNA): TGCAGTGCTAGAGACCAGGGGTTGGATACGCAGTATTTT.

This clonotype has ten or more counts. The CDR3 DNA is TGTGCCAGCAGTTCCCGACGGACAGGGTCCTACAATGAGCAGTTCTTC. Residues: CASSSRRTGSYNEQFF. The V call is TRBV28, the J call TRBJ2-1; 8 bases line up with TRBD1. The CDR3 is 16 amino acids. Germline loops: CDR1 MDHEN, CDR2 SYDVKM. Germline trimming cut 4 bases from V and 1 base from J; bases unmatched to any gene: 6.